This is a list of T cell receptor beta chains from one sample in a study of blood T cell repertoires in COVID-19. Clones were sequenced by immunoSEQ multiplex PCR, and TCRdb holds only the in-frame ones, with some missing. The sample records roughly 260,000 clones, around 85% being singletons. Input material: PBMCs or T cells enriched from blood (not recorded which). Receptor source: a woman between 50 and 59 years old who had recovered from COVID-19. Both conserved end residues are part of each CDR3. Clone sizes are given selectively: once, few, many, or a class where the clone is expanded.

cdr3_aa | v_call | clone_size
CASSVFSGRGNEQFF | TRBV9 | .
CASSRAGVGGDTQYF | TRBV5-4 | .
CASSPGQGGNGYTF | TRBV18 | .
CASSQEQGTEAFF | TRBV18 | few
CASSFNPGMNSGYTF | TRBV5-4 | .
CASSVRDSSLSGNTIYF | TRBV18 | .
CASSQGTARNIQYF | TRBV3-1/TRBV3-2 | .
CASSLSTGKAFF | TRBV12-3/TRBV12-4 | once
CASSPRIERSGSYNEQFF | TRBV14 | .
CASNPGNSGGDEQYF | TRBV5-1 | .
CASSPGRFIEQYF | TRBV6-5 | .
CASSRDLHPNTEAFF | TRBV2 | .
CASSLISSEAFF | TRBV5-1 | .
CASSLGRGAEQYF | TRBV7-8 | .
CASSVPSGRGNEQFF | TRBV2 | .
CAWSDRAGGSSNQPQHF | TRBV30 | .
CATRDSWGTEAFF | TRBV24-1 | .
CASSYAGTGGQKLFF | TRBV6-5 | .
CASSSRLAVYQETQYF | TRBV7-2 | .
CASSGTGLPEDTQYF | TRBV28 | .
CASSLGQGGGYTF | TRBV28 | .
CSVHSTGVGELFF | TRBV29-1 | .
CASSFMGQGAEKLFF | TRBV5-1 | .
CASSPRGGGPIYEQFF | TRBV11-2 | .
CASSPSMGPAADEQYF | TRBV5-4 | .
CASSIGGRTGELFF | TRBV19 | .